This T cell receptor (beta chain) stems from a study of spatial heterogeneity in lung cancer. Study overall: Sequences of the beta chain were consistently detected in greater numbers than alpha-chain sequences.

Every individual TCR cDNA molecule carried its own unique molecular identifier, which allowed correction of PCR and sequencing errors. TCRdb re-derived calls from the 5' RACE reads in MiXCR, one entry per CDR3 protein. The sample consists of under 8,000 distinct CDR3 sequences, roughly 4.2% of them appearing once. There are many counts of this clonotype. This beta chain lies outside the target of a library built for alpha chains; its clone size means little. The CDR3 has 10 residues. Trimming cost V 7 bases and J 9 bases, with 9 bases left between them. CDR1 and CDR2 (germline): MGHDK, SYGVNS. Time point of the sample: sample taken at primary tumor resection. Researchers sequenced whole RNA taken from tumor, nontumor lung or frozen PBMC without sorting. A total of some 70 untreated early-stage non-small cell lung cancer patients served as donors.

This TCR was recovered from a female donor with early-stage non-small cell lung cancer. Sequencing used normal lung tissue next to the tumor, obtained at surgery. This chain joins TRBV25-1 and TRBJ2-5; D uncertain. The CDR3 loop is CASMAAAQYF. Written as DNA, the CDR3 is TGTGCCAGCATGGCCGCAGCCCAGTACTTC.